A single sample is the source of the 26 T cell receptor beta chains below, sequenced in a study of CD8 T cells in ankylosing spondylitis. Study results and limitations: There was a TCR beta motif, made of several highly homologous variants, that appeared characteristic of ankylosing spondylitis blood.

For these TCRs, the target antigens are not known. TCRdb analysed the 5' RACE reads with MiXCR anew, one entry per CDR3 protein. The sample holds fewer than 750,000 distinct CDR3 sequences, around 17% seen once. The specimen sequenced was blood, either unsorted or a sorted T cell fraction (not recorded which). These receptors all come from a male donor with ankylosing spondylitis.

The chain carries TRBV24-1 and TRBJ2-7, with D uncertain. This CDR3 contains 16 residues. Germline CDR1 reads KGHDR; CDR2 reads SFDVKD. Between the trimmed V and J ends, which lost 0 bases and 2 bases, there was a span of 13 bases. The CDR3 region is CATSDLISRRAYEQYF. CDR3 sequence (DNA): TGTGCCACCAGTGATTTGATCTCGCGAAGGGCCTACGAGCAGTACTTC.

This clonotype was seen more than once but under ten times. CDR3 sequence reads: CASSLGRALQETQYF. The CDR3 DNA sequence: TGTGCCAGCAGTTTGGGGAGGGCTCTCCAAGAGACCCAGTACTTC. V is TRBV27 and J is TRBJ2-5; 7 bases map to TRBD2. Unmatched junction bases numbered 5, after V lost 3 bases and J lost 1 base. This CDR3 is 15 amino acids long. Germline CDR1 and CDR2: MNHEY and SMNVEV (reference sequence).

This clonotype was counted between two and nine times. The chain uses TRBV4-1 and TRBJ2-7; 7 bases match TRBD1. The V and J ends lost 3 bases and 0 bases, in that order; junction bases with no gene match: 5. Germline CDR1 and CDR2: MGHRA and YSYEKL. This CDR3 is 15 amino acids long. The DNA of the CDR3 is TGCGCCAGCAGCCATAGACAGGGCGGCTCCTACGAGCAGTACTTC. Translated: CASSHRQGGSYEQYF.

The genes are TRBV6-5 and TRBJ2-2; tentatively, D is TRBD2 (5 bases). The V end lost 0 bases, the J end lost 0 bases, and 11 bases lay between the germline ends. The V gene's germline CDR1 is MNHEY and CDR2 SVGAGI. CDR3 length equals 17 residues. CDR3 nucleotide sequence: TGTGCCAGCAGTTACTCCCCCACGGGGACGAACACCGGGGAGCTGTTTTTT. Its protein is CASSYSPTGTNTGELFF.

This clonotype has just a few counts. Here the CDR3 omits its conserved ending phenylalanine or tryptophan, so a read error is the likely source. It is unclear where the CDR3 begins or ends on the DNA, so no DNA is shown, and the CDR3 is as TCRdb lists it. CDR3 region: CASSTPGQGLPL. The chain recombines TRBV21-1 with TRBJ2-5; the table's D call, TRBD1, has no DNA check behind it. TRBV21-1 is classified as a pseudogene. Including both end residues, the CDR3 is 12 amino acids long.

With regard to this clonotype: The junction and the germline gene differ at one end; a read error may be behind it. The chain has TRBV5-6 and TRBJ1-1; no reliable D call. The CDR3 has 14 residues. CDR1 and CDR2 from the germline V gene are SGHDT and YYEEEE. The CDR3 region is CANSLGGWVVEAFF. The CDR3 nucleotides read TGTGCCAACAGCTTGGGAGGCTGGGTGGTTGAAGCTTTCTTT.

In this sample, this clonotype turned up a few times. The chain recombines TRBV12-3 or TRBV12-4 with TRBJ1-2, with 12 nucleotides matching TRBD1. This CDR3 has 15 amino acids. V lost 6 bases and J lost 8; bases outside the gene matches: 10. The CDR3 DNA follows: TGTGCCAGCAGGGACGGGGACAGGGGGCTGGGGGGCTACACCTTC. This gives the protein CASRDGDRGLGGYTF.

The chain joins TRBV7-2 to TRBJ2-2, with D hard to call. Germline V gives CDR1 SGHTA, CDR2 FQGNSA. The CDR3 loop spans 15 amino acids. V shed 0 bases and J shed 2 bases, with 7 bases lying between them. This CDR3 reads CASSLAFRNTGELFF. The DNA of the CDR3 is TGTGCCAGCAGCTTAGCTTTCCGCAACACCGGGGAGCTGTTTTTT. The full variable domain, rest sourced from reference TRBV7-2 and TRBJ2-2, is GAGVSQSPSNKVTEKGKDVELRCDPISGHTALYWYRQSLGQGLEFLIYFQGNSAPDKSGLPSDRFSAERTGGSVSTLTIQRTQQEDSAVYLCASSLAFRNTGELFFGEGSRLTVL.

The chain carries TRBV10-3 and TRBJ2-1; D may be TRBD2 (6 bases). Between the trimmed V and J ends, which lost 0 bases and 4 bases, there was a span of 10 bases. The V gene's germline CDR1 is ENHRY and CDR2 SYGVKD. CDR3 length equals 15 residues. CDR3 sequence: CAISESAGTYNEQFF. The CDR3 coding sequence is TGTGCCATCAGTGAGTCGGCGGGGACGTACAATGAGCAGTTCTTC.

This clonotype was picked up a small number of times. The chain links TRBV7-9 to TRBJ2-7; D is perhaps TRBD1 or TRBD2 (5 bases each). The CDR3 sequence is 15 residues long. Trimming shortened V by 5 bases and J by 1 base, and 15 bases separated the two germline ends. Germline V CDR1 and CDR2: SEHNR, FQNEAQ (reference sequence). The CDR3 sequence: CASSRGQGESYEQYF. The CDR3 nucleotides read TGTGCCAGCAGCCGGGGCCAGGGCGAGTCCTACGAGCAGTACTTC.

This chain uses TRBV27 with TRBJ2-7; 13 nucleotides line up with TRBD2. Trimming took 5 bases from V and 2 from J; bases not matched to a gene: 6. The CDR3 is 16 residues long. Looked up from germline, CDR1 is MNHEY and CDR2 is SMNVEV (reference sequence). The CDR3 coding sequence is TGTGCCAGCAGTGGATGGACTAGCGGGAGACCCTACGAGCAGTACTTC. Protein: CASSGWTSGRPYEQYF.

The rearrangement uses TRBV11-2 and TRBJ2-1; D is uncertain. The CDR3 has 17 amino acids. In germline, CDR1 is SGHAT, CDR2 FQNNGV. V was shortened by 0 bases and J by 6 bases, with 18 bases between the two germline ends. In nucleotides, the CDR3 is TGTGCCAGCAGCTTAGACCCCCTAGGCTCTCCCACCAATGAGCAGTTCTTC. This sequence encodes CASSLDPLGSPTNEQFF.

This clonotype has a handful of counts. V is TRBV14 and J is TRBJ2-1; tentatively, D is TRBD2 (6 bases). The germline CDR1 and CDR2 sequences are SGHDN and FVKESK. Trimming pared 4 bases from V and 1 base from J, leaving 14 bases between. CDR3 size: 16 residues. The CDR3: CASSPGPGGSYNEQFF. The CDR3 bases are TGTGCCAGCAGCCCGGGCCCCGGGGGTTCCTACAATGAGCAGTTCTTC.

This sequence joins TRBV20-1 and TRBJ2-4; D may be TRBD2 (6 bases). V lost 6 bases and J lost 8, with 17 bases in between. The CDR3 is 13 amino acids. Germline V CDR1 and CDR2: DFQATT, SNEGSKA (reference sequence). The CDR3 DNA reads as TGCAGTGCCCCGCGGGACGGGGCGGACATTCAGTACTTC. Amino acids: CSAPRDGADIQYF.

The chain employs TRBV10-3 and TRBJ2-1; 7 nucleotides agree with TRBD1. J was trimmed by 10 bases and V by 2 bases; bases with no gene match: 2. From germline, CDR1 is ENHRY and CDR2 SYGVKD. This CDR3 comprises 12 residues. CDR3 residues: CAISEVGQEQFF. CDR3 DNA: TGTGCCATCAGTGAGGTGGGACAGGAGCAGTTCTTC.

The V gene is TRBV7-2, the J gene TRBJ2-7; D is unresolved. V lost 3 bases and J 1 base, leaving 10 bases between the germline ends. The CDR3 consists of 14 residues. Germline CDR1 is SGHTA and CDR2 is FQGNSA. Here the CDR3 reads CASSLSDISYEQYF. The CDR3 DNA reads as TGTGCCAGCAGCTTGAGCGATATATCCTACGAGCAGTACTTC.

This chain connects TRBV7-9 to TRBJ1-1; D remains ambiguous. Trimming shortened V by 5 bases and J by 0 bases, and 16 bases separated the two germline ends. The V gene's germline CDR1 is SEHNR and CDR2 FQNEAQ (reference sequence). CDR3 size: 16 residues. CDR3 DNA sequence: TGTGCCAGCAGCATCCACAAGGGTGACATGAACACTGAAGCTTTCTTT. Translation: CASSIHKGDMNTEAFF.

The gene calls are TRBV27 and TRBJ2-7; TRBD1 matches at 10 bases. Germline V gene sequence: CDR1 MNHEY, CDR2 SMNVEV (reference sequence). With V trimmed by 3 bases and J by 0 bases, 8 bases remained unmatched. The CDR3 totals 17 residues. CDR3 nucleotides: TGTGCCAGCAGTTTCCTTCAGGGGACAGGGGACTCCTACGAGCAGTACTTC. This sequence encodes CASSFLQGTGDSYEQYF.

The rearrangement uses TRBV6-5 and TRBJ2-4; TRBD2 aligns across 8 bases. The CDR3 extends over 15 amino acids. The germline V gene has CDR1 MNHEY and CDR2 SVGAGI. V lost 4 bases, J lost 8 bases, and 10 bases stayed unmatched. CDR3 loop: CASSLNGGGVDIQYF. CDR3 coding DNA: TGTGCCAGCAGTTTAAACGGGGGGGGAGTAGACATTCAGTACTTC.

V gene TRBV4-3 combines with J gene TRBJ2-2; D is perhaps TRBD2 (7 bases). The CDR3 has 15 residues. Trimming left V 1 base short and J 4 bases short, with 10 bases between. Germline V gene sequence: CDR1 LGHNA, CDR2 YSLEER. CDR3 DNA sequence: TGCGCCAGCAGCCAAGGGCGGGGGCCCACCGGGGAGCTGTTTTTT. Translating it yields CASSQGRGPTGELFF.

This rearrangement joins TRBV29-1 to TRBJ2-3; either TRBD1 or TRBD2 may supply D (5 bases each). V shed 7 bases and J shed 0 bases, with 14 bases lying between them. Germline assignment: CDR1 SQVTM and CDR2 ANQGSEA. CDR3 size: 14 residues. DNA for the CDR3: TGCAGCGCATGGGACGTATCTAGCACAGATACGCAGTATTTT. Translated, it gives CSAWDVSSTDTQYF.

This clonotype showed up just a few times. The chain is built from TRBV9 and TRBJ2-4; D possibly corresponds to TRBD1 (5 bases). Between the trimmed V and J ends, which lost 0 bases and 9 bases, there was a span of 13 bases. Germline V lookup: CDR1 SGDLS, CDR2 YYNGEE. The CDR3 loop spans 14 amino acids. The CDR3 DNA sequence: TGTGCCAGCAGCGTAGGTGAAAGGGGCAGCATTCAGTACTTC. Its translation: CASSVGERGSIQYF.

This clonotype was recorded at least ten times. The chain joins TRBV29-1 to TRBJ2-2; 7 bases are shared with TRBD2. The CDR3 is made up of 11 amino acids. V shed 7 bases and J 5 bases; nucleotides not matched to a gene: 1. Germline V lookup: CDR1 SQVTM, CDR2 ANQGSEA. In nucleotides, the CDR3 is TGCAGCGGCGGGAGTACCGGGGAGCTGTTTTTT. This sequence encodes CSGGSTGELFF.

This clonotype was counted ten times or more. The chain links TRBV12-3 or TRBV12-4 to TRBJ2-2; a possible D gene is TRBD1 (5 bases). V shed 3 bases and J shed 4 bases, with 9 bases lying between them. This CDR3 has 14 amino acids. The CDR3 protein is CASSFPQGTGELFF. The CDR3 DNA is TGTGCCAGCAGTTTCCCCCAGGGCACCGGGGAGCTGTTTTTT.

This clonotype was recorded many times. The chain links TRBV12-3 or TRBV12-4 to TRBJ1-6; D ambiguous. Deletions cut 5 bases from V and 7 bases from J, with 21 bases between. The CDR3 has 17 amino acids. The CDR3 region is CASSPPAGGVRNSPLHF. The CDR3, as DNA: TGTGCCAGCAGTCCCCCGGCCGGCGGGGTGCGGAATTCACCCCTCCACTTT.

In this sample, this clonotype turned up a few times. The V call is TRBV5-1, the J call TRBJ2-7; tentative D call: TRBD2 (5 bases). Germline CDR1 reads SGHRS; CDR2 reads YFSETQ. The CDR3 spans 14 residues. The V end was cut by 0 bases, the J end by 6 bases, with 13 bases between. The CDR3 region is CASSLGSGGGEQYF. The CDR3, as DNA: TGCGCCAGCAGCTTGGGATCTGGAGGTGGCGAGCAGTACTTC.